This T cell receptor (beta chain) was sequenced in a study of T cell responses to AZD1222 COVID-19 vaccine. As for the study in general: Researchers grouped second doses given at about 4 or about 12 weeks into one pool. Study-wide findings and caveats: Clonal diversity may have been underestimated in mostly white British donors. A reported finding is that nearly half of spike-specific TCRs target unmutated variant regions.

V was pared by 2 bases and J by 8 bases, with 12 bases between. The V gene's germline CDR1 is MDHEN and CDR2 SYDVKM. CDR3 length equals 13 residues. A word on this clone: As yet, its antigen is unknown.

Using immunoSEQ multiplex PCR, the repertoire was profiled, and TCRdb retains in-frame clones only, with some absent. The repertoire has roughly 100,000 clones, approximately 86% of them found once; the top ten carry about 5%. V gene TRBV28 combines with J gene TRBJ1-1; D uncertain. This sample comprised peripheral blood, obtained on day 0 of AZD1222 vaccination. The TCR sequence derives from an adult in good health. CDR3 sequence: CASSLKGLREAFF. The CDR3 DNA is TGTGCCAGCAGTTTAAAGGGTTTAAGAGAAGCTTTCTTT.